The next 27 T cell receptor beta chains were all read from a single sample in a study of CD8 T cells in ankylosing spondylitis. TCRdb reprocessed the 5' RACE reads with MiXCR, giving one entry per CDR3 protein. The repertoire includes 150,000 to 200,000 distinct CDR3 sequences, approximately 10% of them detected once, and 25% to 35% sits in the top ten. The sequenced sample was blood, either unsorted or a sorted T cell fraction (not recorded which). Source of these receptors: a male donor with ankylosing spondylitis or in good health (not recorded which).

This clonotype was counted many times. The chain has TRBV28 and TRBJ1-2, with 10 bases fitting TRBD1. CDR3 length: 14 residues. The trim removed 6 bases at V and 7 bases at J, leaving 8 bases unmatched. From germline, CDR1 is MDHEN and CDR2 SYDVKM. CDR3 DNA sequence: TGTGCCAGCAGCTCGGGACAGGGGATCCCTGGCTACACCTTC. Its protein is CASSSGQGIPGYTF.

This clonotype was observed at least ten times. The CDR3 DNA sequence: TGCGCCAGCAGCTTGGACGGTAATGAGCAGTTCTTC. This codes for CASSLDGNEQFF. The V call is TRBV5-1, the J call TRBJ2-1; no clear D. The CDR3 covers 12 residues. With 0 bases removed from V and 7 bases from J, the gap between germline ends came to 5 bases. Per the germline V gene, CDR1 is SGHRS and CDR2 is YFSETQ.

This clonotype was observed a handful of times. V and J are TRBV12-3 or TRBV12-4 and TRBJ2-3, with TRBD2 matching over 14 bases. The V segment lost 7 bases and the J segment 5 bases; nucleotides outside the gene matches: 8. This CDR3 spans 16 amino acids. The DNA of the CDR3 is TGTGCCAGCAAGGCGGGACTAGCGGGAGTCAGAGATACGCAGTATTTT. It codes for CASKAGLAGVRDTQYF.

This clonotype was observed at least ten times. This sequence joins TRBV12-3 or TRBV12-4 and TRBJ1-2, with TRBD1 matching 7 bases. The CDR3 consists of 14 residues. The V segment lost 6 bases and the J segment 0 bases; nucleotides outside the gene matches: 4. CDR3 sequence (DNA): TGTGCCAGCAGCCGCGGGACAGCTAACTATGGCTACACCTTC. The encoded protein is CASSRGTANYGYTF.

This clonotype was counted ten times or more. The chain links TRBV20-1 to TRBJ2-1; no clear D. Germline V lookup: CDR1 DFQATT, CDR2 SNEGSKA (reference sequence). The length of the CDR3 is 11 residues. V lost 4 bases, J lost 6 bases, and 7 bases lay in between. CDR3 in amino acids: CSATSLNEQFF. The DNA for the CDR3 is TGCAGTGCTACCTCGCTCAATGAGCAGTTCTTC.

This clonotype was detected only a few times. This chain uses TRBV10-3 with TRBJ2-1; 16 bases agree with TRBD2. The CDR3 is 18 amino acids. Germline V gene lookup returns CDR1 ENHRY and CDR2 SYGVKD. Trimming took 4 bases from V and 2 from J; bases not matched to a gene: 5. CDR3 bases: TGTGCCATCAGTGCCGGGACTAGCGGGAGGGCCCCCTACAATGAGCAGTTCTTC. Translating it yields CAISAGTSGRAPYNEQFF.

The table lists this clonotype with many counts. The chain couples TRBV27 to TRBJ2-3; D is ambiguous. This CDR3 is 14 amino acids long. Germline CDR1 is MNHEY and CDR2 is SMNVEV (reference sequence). The V gene lost 0 bases and the J gene lost 1 base, with 5 bases spanning the gap. The CDR3 spells CASSLSRGTDTQYF. The CDR3 DNA reads TGTGCCAGCAGTTTATCCCGGGGCACAGATACGCAGTATTTT.

The chain is built from TRBV12-3 or TRBV12-4 and TRBJ2-6, with no clear D. This CDR3 is 15 amino acids long. V gave up 5 bases and J gave up 0 bases, with 8 bases separating them. The CDR3 region is CASSQFTSGANVLTF. The CDR3 DNA is TGTGCCAGCAGTCAGTTTACCTCTGGGGCCAACGTCCTGACTTTC.

This clonotype came up a few times. The V call is TRBV5-1, the J call TRBJ1-2, with D unresolved. V was pared by 0 bases and J by 3 bases, with 9 bases between. Per the germline V gene, CDR1 is SGHRS and CDR2 is YFSETQ. The CDR3 spans 14 residues. The CDR3, as DNA: TGCGCCAGCAGCTTGGATGGGAGTCACTATGGCTACACCTTC. This sequence encodes CASSLDGSHYGYTF. Supplemented by reference TRBV5-1 and TRBJ1-2, the full variable domain reads KAGVTQTPRYLIKTRGQQVTLSCSPISGHRSVSWYQQTPGQGLQFLFEYFSETQRNKGNFPGRFSGRQFSNSRSEMNVSTLELGDSALYLCASSLDGSHYGYTFGSGTRLTVV.

In this sample, this clonotype turned up many times. This chain connects TRBV6-5 to TRBJ1-3; the D gene is possibly TRBD1 (6 bases). The V end was cut by 2 bases, the J end by 2 bases, with 13 bases between. CDR1 is MNHEY and CDR2 is SVGAGI in the germline V gene. The CDR3 has 16 amino acids. CDR3 bases: TGTGCCAGCAGTTACGAGGTCGGGGGCGCTGGAAACACCATATATTTT. Translating it yields CASSYEVGGAGNTIYF.

This clonotype has ten or more counts. The chain carries TRBV12-3 or TRBV12-4 and TRBJ2-3; the D is unclear. CDR3 size: 17 residues. Trimming took off 1 base at V and 0 bases at J, with 14 bases between the two ends. This chain's CDR3 is CASSLGPPQGSTDTQYF. The CDR3 nucleotides read TGTGCCAGCAGTTTAGGACCACCACAAGGGAGCACAGATACGCAGTATTTT.

The gene calls are TRBV7-2 and TRBJ2-5, with 8 nucleotides matching TRBD1. This CDR3 is built from 14 residues. Per the germline V gene, CDR1 is SGHTA and CDR2 is FQGNSA. J gave up 6 bases and V 3 bases, and 6 bases lay outside the gene matches. CDR3 nucleotides: TGTGCCAGCAGCTTTCGACAGGGGTTAAAGACCCAGTACTTC. Translating gives CASSFRQGLKTQYF.

V gene TRBV7-9 combines with J gene TRBJ1-3; D remains unclear. Germline V gene data show CDR1 as SEHNR and CDR2 as FQNEAQ (reference sequence). The V end lost 7 bases, the J end lost 2 bases, and 15 bases lay between the germline ends. The CDR3 is 15 amino acids. Here the CDR3 reads CASNLSTDPGNTIYF. DNA for the CDR3: TGTGCCAGCAACCTTTCCACCGACCCTGGAAACACCATATATTTT.

The chain joins TRBV3-1 to TRBJ2-7; 9 nucleotides align to TRBD1. The CDR3 loop spans 14 amino acids. Unmatched junction bases numbered 5, after V lost 4 bases and J lost 4 bases. Germline CDR1 is LGHDT and CDR2 is YNNKEL (reference sequence). Here the CDR3 DNA reads TGTGCCAGCAGCCCGGGACAGGGTTGGTACGAGCAGTACTTC. As protein: CASSPGQGWYEQYF.

At least ten counts were recorded for this clonotype. The rearrangement joins TRBV29-1 to TRBJ1-1; perhaps TRBD1 as D (5 bases). The CDR3 spans 12 residues. Deletions cut 7 bases from V and 3 bases from J, with 12 bases between. Per germline, CDR1 SQVTM and CDR2 ANQGSEA. The CDR3 protein is CSAARGDTEAFF. The CDR3 DNA sequence: TGCAGCGCCGCAAGGGGAGACACTGAAGCTTTCTTT.

The J gene is TRBJ1-5, the V gene TRBV3-1, with TRBD1 matching 10 bases. V lost 3 bases, J lost 6 bases, and 5 bases stayed unmatched. This CDR3 comprises 15 residues. The germline CDR1 and CDR2 sequences are LGHDT and YNNKEL (reference sequence). The CDR3 protein is CASSQTGGEGQPQHF. The CDR3 coding sequence is TGTGCCAGCAGCCAGACAGGGGGCGAGGGTCAGCCCCAGCATTTT.

The table lists this clonotype with many counts. The V call is TRBV5-5, the J call TRBJ1-1; unclear D gene. Trimming shortened V by 4 bases and J by 4 bases, and 17 bases separated the two germline ends. The CDR3 consists of 15 residues. CDR1 is SGHKS, CDR2 YYEKEE, per germline (reference sequence). The CDR3 nucleotides read TGTGCCAGCAGCCAACTTGTCCGGTTGGGCACTGAAGCTTTCTTT. This gives the protein CASSQLVRLGTEAFF.

This clonotype was detected ten times or more. The J gene is TRBJ2-2, the V gene TRBV12-3 or TRBV12-4, with D possibly TRBD1 on 6 matching bases. V lost 1 base, J lost 6 bases, and 9 bases lay in between. The length of the CDR3 is 14 residues. The CDR3 bases are TGTGCCAGCAGTTTAGGGGCAGGGGCCGGGGAGCTGTTTTTT. This codes for CASSLGAGAGELFF.

This clonotype was counted ten times or more. The genes are TRBV29-1 and TRBJ2-5; 12 bases match TRBD1. The CDR3 contains 15 residues. The ends lost 0 bases at V and 4 bases at J; junction bases unmatched: 3. Germline V gene sequence: CDR1 SQVTM, CDR2 ANQGSEA. The CDR3: CSVEDPGQGAETQYF. The CDR3 DNA sequence: TGCAGCGTTGAAGATCCGGGACAGGGGGCAGAGACCCAGTACTTC. Based on the CDR3 plus reference TRBV29-1 and TRBJ2-5, the full variable domain is SAVISQKPSRDICQRGTSLTIQCQVDSQVTMMFWYRQQPGQSLTLIATANQGSEATYESGFVIDKFPISRPNLTFSTLTVSNMSPEDSSIYLCSVEDPGQGAETQYFGPGTRLLVL.

This clonotype was counted many times. The J gene is TRBJ2-1, the V gene TRBV3-1; the D is unclear. Trimming cost V 1 base and J 4 bases, with 5 bases left between them. The germline V gene has CDR1 LGHDT and CDR2 YNNKEL (reference sequence). The CDR3 runs 13 residues. This chain's CDR3 is CASSQGKYNEQFF. The DNA for the CDR3 is TGTGCCAGCAGCCAAGGAAAGTACAATGAGCAGTTCTTC.

This clonotype showed up just a few times. The chain combines TRBV20-1 with TRBJ1-6, with 8 bases identical to TRBD1. CDR1 and CDR2 from the germline V gene are DFQATT and SNEGSKA (reference sequence). The CDR3 extends over 16 amino acids. With 0 bases clipped from V and 4 bases from J, the junction kept 5 bases outside the gene matches. The CDR3 nucleotides read TGCAGTGCTAGAGATCGGCGGACAGGGTATAATTCACCCCTCCACTTT. It encodes CSARDRRTGYNSPLHF.

This clonotype was detected only a few times. The chain is built from TRBV2 and TRBJ2-7; D may be TRBD1 (6 bases). CDR3 size: 14 residues. Germline lookup yields CDR1 SNHLY and CDR2 FYNNEI. The V end was cut by 3 bases, the J end by 3 bases, with 12 bases between. CDR3 DNA sequence: TGTGCCAGCAGTGAGACTTGGACAGTCTACGAGCAGTACTTC. Its protein is CASSETWTVYEQYF. Looking up the rest from reference TRBV2 and TRBJ2-7 gives the full variable domain: EPEVTQTPSHQVTQMGQEVILRCVPISNHLYFYWYRQILGQKVEFLVSFYNNEISEKSEIFDDQFSVERPDGSNFTLKIRSTKLEDSAMYFCASSETWTVYEQYFGPGTRLTVT.

This clonotype came up a few times. This chain connects TRBV7-9 to TRBJ1-5; 7 nucleotides agree with TRBD1. CDR3 length equals 16 residues. V shed 9 bases, J shed 0 bases, and the junction held 11 bases outside the gene matches. In germline, CDR1 is SEHNR, CDR2 FQNEAQ (reference sequence). CDR3 nucleotide sequence: TGTGCCAGGAGGGGGCAATGGGTCTATAGCAATCAGCCCCAGCATTTT. Protein sequence: CARRGQWVYSNQPQHF.

This clonotype was observed many times. The chain uses TRBV5-6 and TRBJ1-2; a weak D match, TRBD1 (5 bases). The length of the CDR3 is 15 residues. The germline gives CDR1 SGHDT, CDR2 YYEEEE. V was cut by 0 bases and J by 0 bases, with 9 bases left in between. As DNA, the CDR3 is TGTGCCAGCAGCTTGGTTACAGGCACTAACTATGGCTACACCTTC. Its protein product is CASSLVTGTNYGYTF.

This clonotype was seen repeatedly, ten times or more. The J gene is TRBJ2-7, the V gene TRBV10-3; D unclear. V lost 2 bases and J 6 bases, leaving 14 bases between the germline ends. The CDR3 loop spans 14 amino acids. CDR1 and CDR2 from the germline V gene are ENHRY and SYGVKD. CDR3 protein: CAISEGEVNREQYF. CDR3 nucleotide sequence: TGTGCCATCAGTGAGGGAGAAGTAAATCGCGAGCAGTACTTC.

This clonotype was detected ten times or more. V gene TRBV20-1 combines with J gene TRBJ2-5; the match to TRBD2 covers 11 bases. V dropped 0 bases and J dropped 2; count of bases not matched to a gene: 2. Germline V gene sequence: CDR1 DFQATT, CDR2 SNEGSKA (reference sequence). The CDR3 is 15 residues long. Here the CDR3 reads CSARDRTSGQETQYF. The CDR3 DNA reads TGCAGTGCTAGAGATCGGACTAGCGGGCAAGAGACCCAGTACTTC.

In its sample, this clonotype was seen many times. This sequence joins TRBV4-3 and TRBJ1-1; 10 nucleotides match TRBD1. Germline values: CDR1 LGHNA, CDR2 YSLEER. The length of the CDR3 is 15 residues. The V gene end was trimmed by 3 bases and the J gene end by 8 bases; junction bases not matched to a gene: 9. CDR3 bases: TGCGCCAGCAGCCAGCTGGGACAGGGGAGAGCCGAAGCTTTCTTT. Amino acid sequence: CASSQLGQGRAEAFF.